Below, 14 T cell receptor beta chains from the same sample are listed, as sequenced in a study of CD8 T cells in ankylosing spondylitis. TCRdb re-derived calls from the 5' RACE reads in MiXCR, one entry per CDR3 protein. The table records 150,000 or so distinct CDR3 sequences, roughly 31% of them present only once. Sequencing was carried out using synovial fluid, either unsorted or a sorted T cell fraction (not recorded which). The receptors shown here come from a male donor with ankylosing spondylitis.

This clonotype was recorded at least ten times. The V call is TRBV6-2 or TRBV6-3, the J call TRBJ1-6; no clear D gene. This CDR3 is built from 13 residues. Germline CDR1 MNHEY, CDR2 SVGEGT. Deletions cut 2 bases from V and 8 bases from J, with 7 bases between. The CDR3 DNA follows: TGTGCCAGCAGTTACAACATGGATTCACCCCTCCACTTT. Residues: CASSYNMDSPLHF.

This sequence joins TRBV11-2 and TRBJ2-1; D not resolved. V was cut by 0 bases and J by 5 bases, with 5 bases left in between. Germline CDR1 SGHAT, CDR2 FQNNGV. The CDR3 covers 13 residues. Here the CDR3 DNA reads TGTGCCAGCAGCTTAGATCTGAACAATGAGCAGTTCTTC. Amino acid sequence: CASSLDLNNEQFF.

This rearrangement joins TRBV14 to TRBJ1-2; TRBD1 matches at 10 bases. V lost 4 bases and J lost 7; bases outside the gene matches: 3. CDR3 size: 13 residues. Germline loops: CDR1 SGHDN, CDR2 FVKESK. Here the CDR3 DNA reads TGTGCCAGCAGCCCGGGACAGGGGTTTGGCTACACCTTC. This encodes CASSPGQGFGYTF.

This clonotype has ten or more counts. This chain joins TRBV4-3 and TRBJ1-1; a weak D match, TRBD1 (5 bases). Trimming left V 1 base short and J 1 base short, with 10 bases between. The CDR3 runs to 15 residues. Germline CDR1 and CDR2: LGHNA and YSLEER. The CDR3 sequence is CASSQGGKGNTEAFF. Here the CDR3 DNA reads TGCGCCAGCAGCCAAGGGGGGAAGGGGAACACTGAAGCTTTCTTT.

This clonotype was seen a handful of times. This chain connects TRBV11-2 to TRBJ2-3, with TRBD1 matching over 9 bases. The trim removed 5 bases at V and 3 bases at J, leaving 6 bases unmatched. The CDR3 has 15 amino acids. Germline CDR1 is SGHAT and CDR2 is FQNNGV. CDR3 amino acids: CASSPTGGVTDTQYF. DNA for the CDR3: TGTGCCAGCAGCCCGACAGGGGGGGTGACAGATACGCAGTATTTT.

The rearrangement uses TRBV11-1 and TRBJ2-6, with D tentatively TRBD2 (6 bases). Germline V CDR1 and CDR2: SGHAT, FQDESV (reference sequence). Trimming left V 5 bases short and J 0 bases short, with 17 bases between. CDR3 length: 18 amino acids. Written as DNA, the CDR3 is TGTGCCAGCAGCCCCGGGGGATTTAGGGGCTCTGGGGCCAACGTCCTGACTTTC. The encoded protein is CASSPGGFRGSGANVLTF.

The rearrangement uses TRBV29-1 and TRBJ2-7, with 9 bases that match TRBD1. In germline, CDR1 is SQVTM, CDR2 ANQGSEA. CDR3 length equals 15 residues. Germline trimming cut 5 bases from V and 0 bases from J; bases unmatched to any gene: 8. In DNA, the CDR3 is TGCAGCGTTCGAACCGGGACAGGGTCCTCCTACGAGCAGTACTTC. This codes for CSVRTGTGSSYEQYF.

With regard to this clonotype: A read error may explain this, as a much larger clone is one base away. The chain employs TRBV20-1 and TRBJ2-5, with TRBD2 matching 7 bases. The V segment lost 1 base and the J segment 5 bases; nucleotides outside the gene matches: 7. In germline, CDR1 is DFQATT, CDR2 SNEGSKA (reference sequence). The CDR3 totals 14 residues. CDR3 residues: CSARGGGSRETQYF. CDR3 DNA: TGCAGTGCTAGAGGGGGAGGGTCTCGGGAGACCCAGTACTTC.

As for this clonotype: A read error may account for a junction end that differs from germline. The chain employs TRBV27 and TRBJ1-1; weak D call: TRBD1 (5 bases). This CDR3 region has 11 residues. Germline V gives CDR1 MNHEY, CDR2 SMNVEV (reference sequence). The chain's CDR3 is CASSSGGDRVF. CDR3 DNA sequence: TGTGCCAGCAGTTCTGGGGGGGACCGGGTCTTT.

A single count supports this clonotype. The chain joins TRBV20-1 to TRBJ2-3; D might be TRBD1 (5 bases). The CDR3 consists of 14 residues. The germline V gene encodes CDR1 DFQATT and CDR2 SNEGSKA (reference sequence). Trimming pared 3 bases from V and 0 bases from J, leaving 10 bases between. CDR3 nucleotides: TGCAGTGCTAGTCGGTCAGGGAGCACAGATACGCAGTATTTT. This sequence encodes CSASRSGSTDTQYF.

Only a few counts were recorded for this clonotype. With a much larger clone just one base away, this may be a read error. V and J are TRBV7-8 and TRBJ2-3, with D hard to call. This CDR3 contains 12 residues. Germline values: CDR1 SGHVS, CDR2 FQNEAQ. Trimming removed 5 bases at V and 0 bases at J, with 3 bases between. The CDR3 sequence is CASSISTDTQYF. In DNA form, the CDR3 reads TGTGCCAGCAGCATTAGCACAGATACGCAGTATTTT.

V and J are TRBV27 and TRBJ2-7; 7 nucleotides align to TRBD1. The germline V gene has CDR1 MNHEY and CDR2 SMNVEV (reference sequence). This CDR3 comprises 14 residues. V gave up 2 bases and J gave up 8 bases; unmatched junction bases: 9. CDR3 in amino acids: CASSLPGDSMKQYF. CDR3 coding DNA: TGTGCCAGCAGTTTACCCGGGGACAGCATGAAGCAGTACTTC.

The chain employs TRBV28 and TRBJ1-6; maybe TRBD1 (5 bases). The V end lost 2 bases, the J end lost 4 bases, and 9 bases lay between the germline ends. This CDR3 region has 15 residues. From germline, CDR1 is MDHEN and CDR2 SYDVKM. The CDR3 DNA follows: TGTGCCAGCAGTTTAGCGGAGGGGTATAATTCACCCCTCCACTTT. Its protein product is CASSLAEGYNSPLHF.

CDR3 in DNA: TGTGCCAGCAGTTTCTTCAGCGCCGGGGAGCTGTTTTTT. Residues: CASSFFSAGELFF. This chain uses TRBV12-3 or TRBV12-4 with TRBJ2-2, with D uncertain. The CDR3 is 13 residues long. The V and J ends lost 3 bases and 6 bases respectively, with 8 bases between them.